The rows below give T cell receptor beta chains drawn from one sample of a study of blood T cell repertoires in COVID-19. Produced via immunoSEQ multiplex PCR; TCRdb's table is partial and in-frame only. The profile shows more than 200,000 clones, approximately 91% of them singletons. Sequencing was done on a sample of peripheral blood. These receptors originate from a woman aged 55 to 70 with acute or convalescent COVID-19. The CDR3 runs from the conserved cysteine through the conserved F or W. A D gene is named only where the DNA matches it firmly. Clone size is stated in some rows and not others, as once, few, many or a class when expanded.

once | TRBJ1-1 | TRBV6-6 | TRBD1 | CASSRSRQGADTEAFF | TGTGCCAGCAGTCGGAGCCGACAGGGGGCGGACACTGAAGCTTTCTTT
- | TRBJ2-1 | TRBV7-3 | - | CASSLSRDNEQFF | TGTGCCAGCAGCTTAAGCAGGGACAATGAGCAGTTCTTC
- | TRBJ1-2 | TRBV7-8 | - | CASSSGVRINYGYTF | TGTGCCAGCAGCTCAGGGGTACGGATTAACTATGGCTACACCTTC
- | TRBJ1-2 | TRBV6-5 | TRBD1 | CASSMTDRVGYTF | TGTGCCAGCAGTATGACTGACAGGGTTGGCTACACCTTC
- | TRBJ1-6 | TRBV30 | - | CAWSPWTASYNSPLHF | TGTGCCTGGAGTCCTTGGACAGCCAGCTATAATTCACCCCTCCACTTT
- | TRBJ1-5 | TRBV27 | - | CASRAPGNQPQHF | TGTGCCAGCAGAGCTCCGGGGAATCAGCCCCAGCATTTT
- | TRBJ2-7 | TRBV5-8 | - | CASRRTGWGEQYF | TGTGCCAGCAGGAGAACAGGGTGGGGGGAGCAGTACTTC
- | TRBJ2-4 | TRBV6-2/TRBV6-3 | TRBD1 | CASSYPDRGLAKNIQYF | TGTGCCAGCAGTTACCCCGACAGGGGTCTAGCCAAAAACATTCAGTACTTC
- | TRBJ2-7 | TRBV7-6 | - | CASSAQTGSAYEQYF | TGTGCCAGCAGCGCCCAAACAGGGAGCGCCTACGAGCAGTACTTC
- | TRBJ1-2 | TRBV6-6 | - | CASSLPGFGGGYTF | TGTGCCAGCAGCCTCCCAGGGTTTGGTGGTGGCTACACCTTC
- | TRBJ2-6 | TRBV19 | - | CASSPTGGANVLTF | TGTGCCAGTAGTCCTACGGGAGGGGCCAACGTCCTGACTTTC
- | TRBJ2-2 | TRBV5-4 | TRBD2 | CAVELRGARTGELFF | TGTGCCGTGGAATTGCGGGGGGCAAGGACCGGGGAGCTGTTTTTT
- | TRBJ2-3 | TRBV7-9 | TRBD1 | CASSPLQGYGFSDTQYF | TGTGCCAGCAGCCCTTTACAGGGGTACGGCTTCTCAGATACGCAGTATTTT
- | TRBJ1-6 | TRBV4-2 | - | CASSQEQGNNSPLHF | TGTGCCAGCAGCCAAGAACAGGGTAATAATTCACCCCTCCACTTT
- | TRBJ1-2 | TRBV19 | TRBD1 | CASSTGGQGAVYGYTF | TGTGCCAGTAGTACAGGAGGACAGGGGGCAGTCTATGGCTACACCTTC
- | TRBJ1-1 | TRBV28 | - | CASSWASTEAFF | TGTGCCAGCAGTTGGGCAAGCACTGAAGCTTTCTTT
- | TRBJ2-1 | TRBV11-2 | TRBD1 | CASIKDRGFEQFF | TGTGCCAGCATCAAAGACAGGGGTTTTGAGCAGTTCTTC
- | TRBJ2-7 | TRBV21-1 | - | CASSKNCAVGVYEQYF | TGTGCCAGCAGCAAAAATTGCGCAGTTGGAGTCTACGAGCAGTACTTC
- | TRBJ2-3 | TRBV19 | TRBD2 | CASSVTSGSTDTQYF | TGTGCCAGTAGCGTGACTAGCGGGAGCACAGATACGCAGTATTTT
- | TRBJ2-7 | TRBV18 | TRBD1 | CASSPPGQGAVEQYF | TGTGCCAGCTCACCCCCGGGACAGGGGGCGGTGGAGCAGTACTTC
- | TRBJ1-2 | TRBV6-5 | TRBD1 | CASSYETGSYGYTF | TGTGCCAGCAGTTACGAGACAGGGTCGTATGGCTACACCTTC
- | TRBJ1-1 | TRBV29-1 | TRBD1 | CSVVGTGNTEAFF | TGCAGCGTCGTGGGGACAGGGAACACTGAAGCTTTCTTT
many | TRBJ2-5 | TRBV9 | - | CASSLSREETQYF | TGTGCCAGCAGCCTATCGAGGGAAGAGACCCAGTACTTC
- | TRBJ2-7 | TRBV5-4 | TRBD1 | CASSSIGQGAGEQYF | TGTGCCAGCAGCTCTATCGGACAGGGGGCGGGGGAGCAGTACTTC
- | TRBJ1-3 | TRBV6-2/TRBV6-3 | - | CASSYAGKGNTIYF | TGTGCCAGCAGTTACGCGGGGAAAGGAAACACCATATATTTT
few | TRBJ1-1 | TRBV30 | - | CAWSHPYQGLAEAFF | TGTGCCTGGAGTCACCCCTATCAGGGGTTGGCTGAAGCTTTCTTT
- | TRBJ1-3 | TRBV3-1/TRBV3-2 | TRBD1 | CASSPRDRGSSGNTIYF | TGTGCCAGCAGCCCCCGCGACAGGGGGTCGTCTGGAAACACCATATATTTT
- | TRBJ2-2 | TRBV18 | TRBD1 | CASSVTGDTGELFF | TGTGCCAGCTCGGTGACAGGGGACACCGGGGAGCTGTTTTTT
- | TRBJ1-2 | TRBV28 | - | CASAFRTPNYGYTF | TGTGCCAGTGCCTTCCGTACACCCAACTATGGCTACACCTTC
- | TRBJ2-6 | TRBV5-6 | - | CASSLDQNSGANVLTF | TGTGCCAGCAGCTTGGATCAGAACTCTGGGGCCAACGTCCTGACTTTC
- | TRBJ1-1 | TRBV6-2/TRBV6-3 | TRBD1 | CASSLIRTGGASEAFF | TGTGCCAGCAGTTTGATCCGGACAGGGGGCGCTTCTGAAGCTTTCTTT
- | TRBJ1-5 | TRBV10-3 | - | CAIIPPQHF | TGTGCCATCATCCCACCCCAGCATTTT
- | TRBJ2-6 | TRBV18 | TRBD1 | CASSPSPGQGAAGANVLTF | TGTGCCAGCTCACCAAGCCCGGGACAGGGGGCGGCTGGGGCCAACGTCCTGACTTTC
- | TRBJ2-5 | TRBV7-3 | TRBD2 | CASSPSGGFVKETQYF | TGTGCCAGCAGCCCTAGCGGGGGGTTCGTCAAAGAGACCCAGTACTTC